Shown below are 20 T cell receptor beta chains from a single sample sequenced in a study of T cell clonality in common variable immunodeficiency. Produced via immunoSEQ multiplex PCR; TCRdb's table is partial and in-frame only. The sample shows 45,000 to 70,000 clones, none of them appearing just once. Sequenced: peripheral blood mononuclear cells. Receptors originate from a person between 18 and 75 years old in good health.

This clone appeared many times. The read ends 3 residues before the CDR3 terminus; that terminus is restored from the germline J gene. The chain recombines TRBV5-1 with TRBJ1-2, with D hard to call. Germline-derived CDR1 and CDR2 are SGHRS and YFSETQ. This CDR3 is 14 amino acids long. CDR3 region: CASSLEFATRGYTF. The DNA read from the CDR3 is TGCGCCAGCAGCTTGGAGTTCGCCACTCGCGGC.

This clone was recorded many times. The read comes to an end 3 residues before the CDR3 does, leaving the germline J gene to fill in the end. The rearrangement uses TRBV20-1 and TRBJ1-1; the match to TRBD1 covers 7 bases. There are 13 residues in the CDR3. The V and J ends lost 6 bases and 3 bases, in that order; junction bases with no gene match: 7. CDR1 and CDR2 from the germline V gene are DFQATT and SNEGSKA (reference sequence). CDR3 DNA (partial): TGCAGTGCACAAAGGGGGCAGGACACTGAA. Residues: CSAQRGQDTE. The entire CDR3 sequence reads CSAQRGQDTEAFF.

This clone was detected ten times or more. The observed sequence ends 3 residues before the CDR3 terminus, with the missing tail filled in from the germline J gene. The chain combines TRBV29-1 with TRBJ1-4; 10 bases are shared with TRBD1. The CDR3 is made up of 13 amino acids. Germline loops: CDR1 SQVTM, CDR2 ANQGSEA. V was pared by 7 bases and J by 5 bases, with 4 bases of the junction left unmatched. The CDR3 DNA, read in part, is TGCAGCGCCGCGGGACAGGGGAATGAAAAA. It encodes CSAAGQGNEK. The entire CDR3 reads CSAAGQGNEKLFF.

Concerning this clone itself: The read falls 3 residues short of the CDR3 end, and the missing part is taken from the germline J gene. The chain links TRBV7-9 to TRBJ2-7; D unclear. CDR3 length: 13 amino acids. Trimming took 5 bases from V and 4 from J, leaving 12 bases between them. From germline, CDR1 is SEHNR and CDR2 FQNEAQ (reference sequence). CDR3 DNA, as far as it was read: TGTGCCAGCAGCCCCATGTCCAGGTACGAG. Translation gives CASSPMSRYE. The entire CDR3 reads CASSPMSRYEQYF.

A remark on this clone: Since a much larger clone is just one base distant, this may be a read error. The read falls 3 residues short of the CDR3 end, and the missing part is taken from the germline J gene. Other DNA sequences in this sample translate to the same CDR3. V is TRBV18 and J is TRBJ1-4; TRBD1 matches 8 bases. This CDR3 contains 15 residues. The trim removed 0 bases at V and 8 bases at J, leaving 5 bases unmatched. Germline CDR1 and CDR2: KGHSH and LQKENI. Partial CDR3 DNA: TGTGCCAGCTCACCACCTACAGGGGGAGACGAAAAA. Translated, it gives CASSPPTGGDEK. The entire CDR3 protein reads CASSPPTGGDEKLFF.

This clone has ten or more counts. Coverage ceases 3 residues before the CDR3 finishes, and the germline J gene fills in the end. The chain carries TRBV5-1 and TRBJ2-3; 12 bases are a match to TRBD2. The CDR3 extends over 19 amino acids. With 0 bases clipped from V and 6 bases from J, the junction kept 14 bases outside the gene matches. CDR1 is SGHRS and CDR2 is YFSETQ in the germline V gene. CDR3 DNA, as far as it was read: TGCGCCAGCAGCTTGGATACGCGTGCTAGCGGGAGGGAGCAGGATACG. Translation gives CASSLDTRASGREQDT. The entire CDR3 protein is CASSLDTRASGREQDTQYF.

This clone showed up just a few times. The CDR3 end falls 3 residues outside the read, so it is completed with the germline J gene. V and J are TRBV10-1 and TRBJ2-7; 12 bases are shared with TRBD1. The V gene's germline CDR1 is WNHNN and CDR2 SYGVQD (reference sequence). V gave up 4 bases and J gave up 1 base; unmatched junction bases: 8. This CDR3 spans 17 amino acids. This CDR3 is CASSAGTGGERSYEQYF. The DNA read from the CDR3 is TGCGCCAGCAGTGCCGGGACAGGGGGCGAACGATCCTACGAG.

This clone was counted ten times or more. One end of the junction is discordant with germline, which a read error may explain. The sequenced fragment ends 3 residues before the CDR3 boundary, so the rest is inferred from the germline J gene. V is TRBV4-2 and J is TRBJ1-2; 8 positions agree with TRBD1. Germline lookup yields CDR1 LGHNA and CDR2 YNFKEQ. The CDR3 extends over 14 amino acids. The CDR3 DNA, read in part, is TGCGCCAGCAGCCAAAGACAGGGGTCCTATGGC. It is translated as CASSQRQGSYG. From start to end, the CDR3 is CASSQRQGSYGYTF.

This clone was recorded many times. The observed sequence ends 3 residues before the CDR3 terminus, with the missing tail filled in from the germline J gene. The chain couples TRBV20-1 to TRBJ2-5, with a possible D match to TRBD1 (5 bases). Germline values: CDR1 DFQATT, CDR2 SNEGSKA (reference sequence). The CDR3 spans 16 residues. V lost 6 bases to trimming and J lost 4 bases, with 24 bases between them. CDR3 DNA (partial): TGCAGTGCCACCGCTGAAGGCAGGGCAGGCCGAGAGACC. Translating it yields CSATAEGRAGRET. The entire CDR3 is CSATAEGRAGRETQYF.

This clone was seen a few times. The CDR3 protein is CASSLGQESNEQFF. Incomplete CDR3 DNA: TGTGCCAGCAGCTTAGGGCAGGAAAGCAATGAG. This chain uses TRBV11-2 with TRBJ2-1; no clear D gene. The read falls 3 residues short of the CDR3 end, and the missing part is taken from the germline J gene. V was shortened by 1 base and J by 6 bases, with 10 bases between the two germline ends. The CDR3 covers 14 residues. Germline CDR1 reads SGHAT; CDR2 reads FQNNGV.

This clone was seen repeatedly, ten times or more. The read ends 3 residues before the CDR3 terminus; that terminus is restored from the germline J gene. The rearrangement links TRBV20-1 to TRBJ2-7; 9 nucleotides agree with TRBD1. In germline, CDR1 is DFQATT, CDR2 SNEGSKA (reference sequence). This CDR3 comprises 14 residues. V was clipped by 4 bases and J by 6 bases; unmatched bases: 10. The CDR3 region is CSATPGQGRGEQYF. Incomplete CDR3 DNA: TGCAGTGCTACGCCGGGACAGGGTAGGGGCGAG.

This clone was recorded many times. The CDR3 is cut off 3 residues early in the read; its end comes from the germline J gene. V usage is TRBV14 and J usage is TRBJ1-6; TRBD1 aligns across 8 bases. The germline gives CDR1 SGHDN, CDR2 FVKESK. The CDR3 runs to 15 residues. Losses at the gene ends were 2 bases for V and 10 bases for J; bases not matched to a gene: 7. The CDR3 here is CASSQSWTGYSPLHF. The covered CDR3 bases are TGTGCCAGCAGCCAATCCTGGACAGGGTACTCACCC.

This clone has a count of ten or more. Other DNA sequences of this sample code for an identical CDR3. The covered CDR3 bases are TGCGCCAGCAGCTACCGTCTACCAGGGGCAGATACG. It specifies CASSYRLPGADT. From start to end, the CDR3 is CASSYRLPGADTQYF. V is TRBV5-1 and J is TRBJ2-3, with a weak D call TRBD1 (6 bases). The sequenced fragment ends 3 residues before the CDR3 boundary, so the rest is inferred from the germline J gene. Trimming left V 3 bases short and J 4 bases short, with 15 bases between. Germline V CDR1 and CDR2: SGHRS, YFSETQ. This CDR3 has 15 amino acids.

This clone was detected many times. The read ends 3 residues before the CDR3 terminus; that terminus is restored from the germline J gene. J is TRBJ2-1 and V is TRBV7-2, with TRBD1 as a possible D gene (5 bases). Per germline, CDR1 SGHTA and CDR2 FQGNSA. CDR3 length: 15 amino acids. Trimming stripped 1 base from V and 4 bases from J, with 11 bases between. The CDR3 sequence: CASSLGRVVYNEQFF. The DNA read from the CDR3 is TGTGCCAGCAGCTTAGGCAGGGTGGTGTACAATGAG.

This clone was observed many times. The CDR3 goes on 3 residues after the read ends, and that part is filled in from the germline J gene. The chain is built from TRBV19 and TRBJ2-5; D is undetermined. Germline V lookup: CDR1 LNHDA, CDR2 SQIVND (reference sequence). The CDR3 consists of 14 residues. Trimming cost V 0 bases and J 4 bases, with 9 bases left between them. The sequenced CDR3 bases are TGTGCCAGTAGTATAGATCTGGGCCTAGAGACC. Amino acid sequence: CASSIDLGLET. The entire CDR3 is CASSIDLGLETQYF.

The sample holds many counts of this clone. The DNA ends 3 residues before the CDR3 does, and the rest of the CDR3 is filled in from the germline J gene. J is TRBJ2-1 and V is TRBV20-1; the match to TRBD2 covers 12 bases. The CDR3 spans 16 residues. The germline gives CDR1 DFQATT, CDR2 SNEGSKA (reference sequence). V trimming: 5 bases; J trimming: 4 bases; junction bases outside the gene matches: 9. CDR3 bases read: TGCAGTGCTCCGGGACTAGCGGGCTCGGAGTACAATGAG. Amino acid sequence: CSAPGLAGSEYNE. The CDR3 in full is CSAPGLAGSEYNEQFF.

This clone turned up a few times. The CDR3 end is not reached by the read, which stops 3 residues before it; the germline J gene fills it in. This chain uses TRBV5-4 with TRBJ2-7, with 10 bases fitting TRBD2. There are 15 residues in the CDR3. The germline gives CDR1 SGHNT, CDR2 YYREEE (reference sequence). V was clipped by 4 bases and J by 3 bases; unmatched bases: 7. The CDR3 is CASSREREGRYEQYF. CDR3 DNA (partial): TGTGCCAGCAGCCGAGAGCGGGAGGGGCGCTACGAG.

This clone was seen ten or more times. Sequencing ends 3 residues short of the CDR3 end; the germline J gene provides the rest. The V gene is TRBV20-1, the J gene TRBJ2-5, with TRBD2 matching 7 bases. This CDR3 is 13 amino acids long. The germline CDR1 and CDR2 sequences are DFQATT and SNEGSKA (reference sequence). Losses at the gene ends were 5 bases for V and 7 bases for J; bases not matched to a gene: 10. CDR3 protein: CSAERDSSGTQYF. CDR3 bases read: TGCAGTGCTGAGCGGGATTCATCAGGGACC.

About this clone itself: The read terminates 3 residues ahead of where the CDR3 ends, so the germline J gene completes it. This chain joins TRBV18 and TRBJ2-4, with a tentative D call TRBD2 (5 bases). The CDR3 has 12 amino acids. Germline CDR1 KGHSH, CDR2 LQKENI. This CDR3 reads CASSPAGDGQYF. The part of the CDR3 DNA that was read is TGTGCCAGCTCACCAGCCGGGGATGGT.

This clone was counted ten times or more. The read ends 3 residues early relative to the CDR3; the germline J gene fills the gap. The chain has TRBV28 and TRBJ2-5; 12 bases agree with TRBD1. V trimming: 4 bases; J trimming: 2 bases; junction bases outside the gene matches: 8. CDR3 length equals 17 residues. Germline lookup yields CDR1 MDHEN and CDR2 SYDVKM. The CDR3 bases that were read are TGTGCCAGCAGTTCCGGGACAGGGGGCTTGGGACAAGAGACC. Its protein is CASSSGTGGLGQET. The whole CDR3 region reads CASSSGTGGLGQETQYF.